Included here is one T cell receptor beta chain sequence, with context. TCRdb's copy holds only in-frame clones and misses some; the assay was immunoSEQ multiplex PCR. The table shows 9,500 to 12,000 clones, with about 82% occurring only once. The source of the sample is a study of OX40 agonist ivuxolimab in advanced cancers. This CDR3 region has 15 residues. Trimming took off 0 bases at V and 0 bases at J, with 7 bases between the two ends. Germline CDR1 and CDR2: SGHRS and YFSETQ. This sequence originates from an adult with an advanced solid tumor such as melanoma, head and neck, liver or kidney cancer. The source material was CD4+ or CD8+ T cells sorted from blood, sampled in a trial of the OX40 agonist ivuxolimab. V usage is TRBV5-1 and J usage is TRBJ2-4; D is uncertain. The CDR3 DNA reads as TGCGCCAGCAGCTTGGCTGCAACAGCCAAAAACATTCAGTACTTC. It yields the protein CASSLAATAKNIQYF. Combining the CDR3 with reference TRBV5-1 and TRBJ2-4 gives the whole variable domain KAGVTQTPRYLIKTRGQQVTLSCSPISGHRSVSWYQQTPGQGLQFLFEYFSETQRNKGNFPGRFSGRQFSNSRSEMNVSTLELGDSALYLCASSLAATAKNIQYFGAGTRLSVL.